This section outlines one T cell receptor beta chain sequence together with its context. Antigen: not known. Profiling relied on immunoSEQ multiplex PCR, and the TCRdb table lists in-frame clones only, not all of them. The data contain 850,000 to 1,100,000 clones, 70% to 85% of them seen just once; the ten biggest clones take up 0.89%. Germline V gene sequence: CDR1 SNHLY, CDR2 FYNNEI. The CDR3 spans 13 residues. V was trimmed by 6 bases and J by 5 bases, leaving 10 bases between them. The sample originates from a study of shared clonotypes between healthy human individuals. Turning to the study itself: CD4 naive and CD4 memory each took three plates per donor, while CD8 naive took two and CD8 memory one. Regarding the study as a whole: The small donor group covered limited genetic and exposure diversity. Generation probability values for non-shared clonotypes were lower than those for clonotypes shared by all four donors. Rarefaction showed sorted-subset sequencing was incomplete despite large depth.

The sequenced material came from memory CD4+ T cells from PBMCs. Indicated subset: CD45RA-negative fraction. The rearrangement links TRBV2 to TRBJ2-2; weak D call: TRBD1 (6 bases). The source is a man younger than 35 in good health. Some clones in this sample may be carry-over from other donors' samples. CDR3 in amino acids: CASRNQGTGELFF. In DNA form, the CDR3 reads TGTGCCAGCAGGAACCAGGGGACCGGGGAGCTGTTTTTT.